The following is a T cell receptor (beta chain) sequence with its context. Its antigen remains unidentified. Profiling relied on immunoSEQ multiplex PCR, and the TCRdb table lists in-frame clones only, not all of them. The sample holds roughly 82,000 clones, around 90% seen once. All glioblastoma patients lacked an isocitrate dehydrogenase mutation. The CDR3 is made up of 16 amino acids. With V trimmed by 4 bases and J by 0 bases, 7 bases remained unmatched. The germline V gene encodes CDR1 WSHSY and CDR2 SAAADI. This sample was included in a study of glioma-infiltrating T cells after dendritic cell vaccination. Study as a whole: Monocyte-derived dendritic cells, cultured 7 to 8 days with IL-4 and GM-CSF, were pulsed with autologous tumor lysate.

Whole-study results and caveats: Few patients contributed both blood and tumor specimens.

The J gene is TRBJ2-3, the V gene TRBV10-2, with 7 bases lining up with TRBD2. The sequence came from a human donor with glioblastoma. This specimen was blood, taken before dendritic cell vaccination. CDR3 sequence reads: CASSGSGSGSTDTQYF. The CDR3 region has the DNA TGCGCCAGCAGTGGCTCGGGTAGCGGGAGCACAGATACGCAGTATTTT.